Each of the 15 T cell receptor beta chains below was sequenced from the same sample in a study of identical twins. In TCRdb, the 5' RACE reads were re-called with MiXCR into one record per CDR3 protein. The top ten hold roughly 14% of the sample, which has approximately 210,000 distinct CDR3 sequences, 5.5% to 7.5% seen once. This sample was shared with a second study, whose subject was T cells expressing NK-cell markers.

The specimen sequenced was CD8+ T cells sorted from blood. These receptors all come from a woman between 18 and 29 years old in good health.

The rearrangement uses TRBV20-1 and TRBJ2-1; no clear D. Germline lookup yields CDR1 DFQATT and CDR2 SNEGSKA (reference sequence). The CDR3 is made up of 12 amino acids. V shed 0 bases and J shed 9 bases, with 9 bases lying between them. CDR3 protein: CSARDRVVEQFF. The CDR3, as DNA: TGCAGTGCTAGAGATCGAGTCGTTGAGCAGTTCTTC.

The chain carries TRBV7-9 and TRBJ1-2, with D hard to call. The CDR3 covers 15 residues. Trimming took off 4 bases at V and 5 bases at J, with 17 bases between the two ends. CDR1 and CDR2 from the germline V gene are SEHNR and FQNEAQ (reference sequence). The CDR3 nucleotides are TGTGCCAGCAGCTCGGACGAAACCGAGCGTTATGGCTACACCTTC. Its translation: CASSSDETERYGYTF. Full variable domain (missing parts from reference TRBV7-9 and TRBJ1-2): DTGVSQNPRHKITKRGQNVTFRCDPISEHNRLYWYRQTLGQGPEFLTYFQNEAQLEKSRLLSDRFSAERPKGSFSTLEIQRTEQGDSAMYLCASSSDETERYGYTFGSGTRLTVV.

This clonotype occurred once. The V call is TRBV10-2, the J call TRBJ1-1, with unresolved D. This CDR3 region has 12 residues. The ends were cut back, 2 bases at V and 6 bases at J, with 7 bases in the middle. The V gene's germline CDR1 is WSHSY and CDR2 SAAADI. Here the CDR3 reads CASSETRAEAFF. DNA for the CDR3: TGCGCCAGCAGTGAGACAAGGGCTGAAGCTTTCTTT.

In its sample, this clonotype was seen many times. The rearrangement links TRBV29-1 to TRBJ2-1; 8 nucleotides match TRBD1. Unmatched junction bases numbered 3, after V lost 3 bases and J lost 5 bases. This CDR3 is 13 amino acids long. Germline V gene data show CDR1 as SQVTM and CDR2 as ANQGSEA. This chain's CDR3 is CSVEGQVNNEQFF. CDR3 coding DNA: TGCAGCGTTGAGGGACAGGTAAACAATGAGCAGTTCTTC.

This chain links TRBV30 with TRBJ2-3; D unclear. With 1 base removed from V and 4 bases from J, the gap between germline ends came to 6 bases. CDR1 is GTSNPN and CDR2 is SVGIG in the germline V gene (reference sequence). The CDR3 runs 12 residues. CDR3 DNA sequence: TGTGCCTGGAGTGGTCTCCCAGATACGCAGTATTTT. Translation: CAWSGLPDTQYF. Together with reference TRBV30 and TRBJ2-3, the CDR3 gives the full variable domain: SQTIHQWPATLVQPVGSPLSLECTVEGTSNPNLYWYRQAAGRGLQLLFYSVGIGQISSEVPQNLSASRPQDRQFILSSKKLLLSDSGFYLCAWSGLPDTQYFGPGTRLTVL.

CDR3 DNA sequence: TGCAGCGTCCCGGGACAGGGTAATTTACTGTTTTTT. Translation: CSVPGQGNLLFF. The genes are TRBV29-1 and TRBJ1-4; 9 bases match TRBD1. V lost 6 bases and J lost 13; bases outside the gene matches: 9. This CDR3 is built from 12 residues. CDR1 SQVTM and CDR2 ANQGSEA come from the germline V gene.

This clonotype appeared a few times. The chain links TRBV12-3 or TRBV12-4 to TRBJ2-3; 8 bases align to TRBD1. The CDR3 runs 15 residues. The V segment lost 7 bases and the J segment 0 bases; nucleotides outside the gene matches: 6. The CDR3 DNA follows: TGTGCCAGCACCCTCAGGGGGCCTAGCACAGATACGCAGTATTTT. Protein product: CASTLRGPSTDTQYF.

This sequence joins TRBV3-1 and TRBJ2-5; D perhaps matches TRBD1 (6 bases). The germline V gene encodes CDR1 LGHDT and CDR2 YNNKEL (reference sequence). V shed 4 bases and J shed 5 bases, with 17 bases lying between them. This CDR3 contains 15 residues. The CDR3 here is CASSRFSGESETQYF. The CDR3 nucleotides are TGTGCCAGCAGCCGATTTTCAGGGGAGTCGGAGACCCAGTACTTC.

This chain connects TRBV5-5 to TRBJ2-7; D may be TRBD2 (6 bases). Looked up from germline, CDR1 is SGHKS and CDR2 is YYEKEE (reference sequence). Trimming left V 3 bases short and J 3 bases short, with 22 bases between. CDR3 length: 17 residues. The CDR3 spells CASSYVWYSTRDYEQYF. As DNA, the CDR3 is TGTGCCAGCAGCTATGTTTGGTATTCGACTAGAGACTACGAGCAGTACTTC.

There are a few counts of this clonotype. The chain couples TRBV4-1 to TRBJ1-1, with TRBD1 identical over 8 bases. Germline assignment: CDR1 MGHRA and CDR2 YSYEKL. V lost 6 bases and J lost 1; bases outside the gene matches: 10. The CDR3 sequence is 16 residues long. This CDR3 is CASSPSGGWRNTEAFF. Written as DNA, the CDR3 is TGCGCCAGCAGTCCCTCAGGGGGCTGGAGGAACACTGAAGCTTTCTTT.

This clonotype was counted many times. The chain combines TRBV27 with TRBJ2-7, with 10 bases identical to TRBD1. Germline CDR1 is MNHEY and CDR2 is SMNVEV (reference sequence). CDR3 length: 13 amino acids. J gave up 9 bases and V 5 bases, and 7 bases lay outside the gene matches. CDR3 sequence: CASSVRDRGWQYF. The CDR3 coding sequence is TGTGCCAGCAGTGTCCGGGACAGGGGTTGGCAGTACTTC.

V usage is TRBV6-6 and J usage is TRBJ2-3; D is unclear. CDR3 length equals 12 residues. Trimming removed 3 bases from V and 5 bases from J, with 6 bases in between. Germline V gene lookup returns CDR1 MNHNY and CDR2 SVGAGI (reference sequence). CDR3 coding DNA: TGTGCCAGCAGTTATTTCCAAGATACGCAGTATTTT. Translated, it gives CASSYFQDTQYF.

This clonotype appeared a single time. This clone may be a read error of a much larger clone one base away. This rearrangement joins TRBV20-1 to TRBJ2-7; D is possibly TRBD2 (5 bases). Germline values: CDR1 DFQATT, CDR2 SNEGSKA (reference sequence). The CDR3 contains 13 residues. The CDR3 DNA reads as TGCAGTGCTCTAGGGCCAATAGGGTGGGAGCTGTACTTC. This gives the protein CSALGPIGWELYF.

This clonotype was seen a few times. V usage is TRBV30 and J usage is TRBJ2-3, with D hard to call. This CDR3 has 14 residues. Germline CDR1 reads GTSNPN; CDR2 reads SVGIG (reference sequence). Between the trimmed V and J ends, which lost 0 bases and 4 bases, there was a span of 11 bases. In DNA, the CDR3 is TGTGCCTGGAGTGTACTTGAGCAGGCAGATACGCAGTATTTT. Translated, it gives CAWSVLEQADTQYF.

The chain carries TRBV25-1 and TRBJ1-1; no reliable D call. CDR3 size: 15 residues. In germline, CDR1 is MGHDK, CDR2 SYGVNS. The V and J ends lost 6 bases and 3 bases respectively, with 17 bases between them. CDR3 coding DNA: TGTGCCAGCAGCCTCTCCTTGGGGAGGCACACTGAAGCTTTCTTT. Its protein is CASSLSLGRHTEAFF.